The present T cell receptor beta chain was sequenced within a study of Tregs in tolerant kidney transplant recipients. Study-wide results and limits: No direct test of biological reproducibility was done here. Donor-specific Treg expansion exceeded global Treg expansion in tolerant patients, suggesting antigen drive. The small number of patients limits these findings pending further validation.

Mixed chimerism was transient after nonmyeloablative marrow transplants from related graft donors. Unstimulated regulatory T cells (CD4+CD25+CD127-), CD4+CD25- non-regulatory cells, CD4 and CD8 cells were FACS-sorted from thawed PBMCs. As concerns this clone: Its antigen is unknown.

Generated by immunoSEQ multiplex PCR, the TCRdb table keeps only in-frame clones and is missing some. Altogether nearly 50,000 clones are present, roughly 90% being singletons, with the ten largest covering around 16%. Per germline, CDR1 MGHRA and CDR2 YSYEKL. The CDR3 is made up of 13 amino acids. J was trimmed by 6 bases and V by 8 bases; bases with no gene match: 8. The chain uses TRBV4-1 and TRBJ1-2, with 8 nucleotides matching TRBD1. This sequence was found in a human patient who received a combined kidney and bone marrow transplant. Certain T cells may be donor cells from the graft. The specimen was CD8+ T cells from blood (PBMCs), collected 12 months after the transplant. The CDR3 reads CASSPGQGHGYTF. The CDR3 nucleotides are TGCGCCAGCTCACCCGGACAGGGCCATGGCTACACCTTC.